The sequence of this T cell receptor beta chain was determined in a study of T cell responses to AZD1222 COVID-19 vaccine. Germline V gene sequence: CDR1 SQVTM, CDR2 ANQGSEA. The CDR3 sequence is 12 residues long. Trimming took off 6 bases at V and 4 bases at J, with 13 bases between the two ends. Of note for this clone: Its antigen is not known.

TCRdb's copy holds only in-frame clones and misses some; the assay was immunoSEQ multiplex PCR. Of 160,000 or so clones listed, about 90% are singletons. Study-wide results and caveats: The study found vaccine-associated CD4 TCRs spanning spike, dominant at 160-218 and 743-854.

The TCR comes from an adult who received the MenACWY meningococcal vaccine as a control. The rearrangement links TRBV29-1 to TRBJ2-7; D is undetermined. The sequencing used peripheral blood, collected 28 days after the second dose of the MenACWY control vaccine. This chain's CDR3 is CSVGRKEYEQYF. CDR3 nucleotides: TGCAGCGTAGGCCGTAAAGAATACGAGCAGTACTTC.